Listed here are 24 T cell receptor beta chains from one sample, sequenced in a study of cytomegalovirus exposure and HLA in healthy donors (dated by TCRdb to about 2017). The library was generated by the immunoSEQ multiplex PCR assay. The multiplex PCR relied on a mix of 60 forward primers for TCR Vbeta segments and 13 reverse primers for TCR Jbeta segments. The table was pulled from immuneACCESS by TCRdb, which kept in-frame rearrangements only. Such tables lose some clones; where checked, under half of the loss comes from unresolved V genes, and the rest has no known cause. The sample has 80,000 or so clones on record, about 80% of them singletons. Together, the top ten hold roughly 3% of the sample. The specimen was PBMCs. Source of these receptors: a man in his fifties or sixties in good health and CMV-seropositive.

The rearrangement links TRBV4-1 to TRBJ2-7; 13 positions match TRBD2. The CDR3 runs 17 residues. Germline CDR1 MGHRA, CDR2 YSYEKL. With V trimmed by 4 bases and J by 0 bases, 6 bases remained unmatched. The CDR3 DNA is TGCGCCAGCAGCCCGGGACTAGCGGGGCTACGCTCCTACGAGCAGTACTTC. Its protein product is CASSPGLAGLRSYEQYF.

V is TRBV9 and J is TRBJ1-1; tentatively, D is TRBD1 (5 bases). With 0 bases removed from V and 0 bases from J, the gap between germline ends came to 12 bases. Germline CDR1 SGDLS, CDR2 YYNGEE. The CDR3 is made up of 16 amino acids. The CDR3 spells CASSVAIGAVNTEAFF. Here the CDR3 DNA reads TGTGCCAGCAGCGTAGCTATAGGGGCCGTGAACACTGAAGCTTTCTTT.

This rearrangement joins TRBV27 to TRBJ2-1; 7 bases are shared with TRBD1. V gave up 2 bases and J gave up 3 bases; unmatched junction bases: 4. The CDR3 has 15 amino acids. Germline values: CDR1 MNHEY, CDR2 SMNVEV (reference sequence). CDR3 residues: CASSLNRGIYNEQFF. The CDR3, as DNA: TGTGCCAGCAGTTTAAACAGGGGCATCTACAATGAGCAGTTCTTC.

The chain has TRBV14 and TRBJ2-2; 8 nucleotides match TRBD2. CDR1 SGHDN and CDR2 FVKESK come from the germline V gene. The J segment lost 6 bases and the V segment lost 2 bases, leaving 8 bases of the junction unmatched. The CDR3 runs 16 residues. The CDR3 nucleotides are TGTGCCAGCAGCCAAATCGGGAGGGCTGAAGCCGGGGAGCTGTTTTTT. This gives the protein CASSQIGRAEAGELFF. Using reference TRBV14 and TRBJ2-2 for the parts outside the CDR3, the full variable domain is EAGVTQFPSHSVIEKGQTVTLRCDPISGHDNLYWYRRVMGKEIKFLLHFVKESKQDESGMPNNRFLAERTGGTYSTLKVQPAELEDSGVYFCASSQIGRAEAGELFFGEGSRLTVL.

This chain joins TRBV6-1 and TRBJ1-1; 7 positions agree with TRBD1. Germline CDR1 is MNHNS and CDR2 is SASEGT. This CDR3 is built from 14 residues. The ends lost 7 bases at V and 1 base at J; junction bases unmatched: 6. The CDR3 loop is CASIMWTGNTEAFF. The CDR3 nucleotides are TGTGCCAGCATAATGTGGACAGGGAACACTGAAGCTTTCTTT.

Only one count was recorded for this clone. For the CDR3, the DNA is TGTGCCAGTAAGGACAGGGGACCTATTGGCTACACCTTC. This codes for CASKDRGPIGYTF. The rearrangement joins TRBV25-1 to TRBJ1-2, with 9 bases that match TRBD1. Germline V CDR1 and CDR2: MGHDK, SYGVNS. CDR3 length equals 13 residues. Trimming removed 9 bases from V and 7 bases from J; junction bases left unmatched: 9.

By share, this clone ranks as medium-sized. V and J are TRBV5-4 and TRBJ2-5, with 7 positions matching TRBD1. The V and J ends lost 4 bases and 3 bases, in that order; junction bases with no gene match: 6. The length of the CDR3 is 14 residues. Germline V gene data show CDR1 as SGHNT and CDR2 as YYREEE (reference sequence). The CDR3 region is CASSPATGEETQYF. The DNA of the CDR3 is TGTGCCAGCAGCCCGGCCACAGGGGAAGAGACCCAGTACTTC.

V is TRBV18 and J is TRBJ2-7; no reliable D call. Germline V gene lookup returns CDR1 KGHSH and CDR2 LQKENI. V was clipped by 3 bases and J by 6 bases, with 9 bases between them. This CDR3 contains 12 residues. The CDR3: CASSPAVAEQYF. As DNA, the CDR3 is TGTGCCAGCTCACCTGCAGTAGCCGAGCAGTACTTC.

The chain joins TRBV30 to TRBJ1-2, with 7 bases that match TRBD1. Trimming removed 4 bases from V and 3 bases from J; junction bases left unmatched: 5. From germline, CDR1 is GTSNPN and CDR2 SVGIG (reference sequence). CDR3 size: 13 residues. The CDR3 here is CAWTHTGDYGYTF. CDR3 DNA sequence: TGTGCCTGGACCCATACAGGGGACTATGGCTACACCTTC.

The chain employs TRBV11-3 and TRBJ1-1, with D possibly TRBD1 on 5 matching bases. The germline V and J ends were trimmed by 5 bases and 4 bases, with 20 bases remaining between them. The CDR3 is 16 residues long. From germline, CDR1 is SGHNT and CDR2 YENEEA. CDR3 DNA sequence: TGTGCCAGCAGCCCGGGGGGTAGGGGCGGGAGCACTGAAGCTTTCTTT. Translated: CASSPGGRGGSTEAFF.

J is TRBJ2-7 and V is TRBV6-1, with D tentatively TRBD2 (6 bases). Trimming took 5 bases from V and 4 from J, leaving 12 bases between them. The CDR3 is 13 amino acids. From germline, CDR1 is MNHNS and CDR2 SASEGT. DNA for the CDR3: TGTGCCAGCAGTCCCTCGGGGGAGTACGAGCAGTACTTC. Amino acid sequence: CASSPSGEYEQYF.

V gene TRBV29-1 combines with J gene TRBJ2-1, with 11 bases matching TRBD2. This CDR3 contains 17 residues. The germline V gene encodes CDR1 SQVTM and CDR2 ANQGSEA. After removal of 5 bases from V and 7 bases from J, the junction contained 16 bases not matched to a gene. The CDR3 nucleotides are TGCAGCGTTAGACCACAGGGGGGACTAGCGGAACGGAATGAGCAGTTCTTC. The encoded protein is CSVRPQGGLAERNEQFF.

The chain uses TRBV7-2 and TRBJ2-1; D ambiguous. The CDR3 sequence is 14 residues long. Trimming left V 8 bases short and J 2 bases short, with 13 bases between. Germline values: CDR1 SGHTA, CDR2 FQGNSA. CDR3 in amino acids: CASSGQRAYNEQFF. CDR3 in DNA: TGTGCCAGCTCCGGCCAACGGGCCTACAATGAGCAGTTCTTC. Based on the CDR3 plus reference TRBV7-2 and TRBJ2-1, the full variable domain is GAGVSQSPSNKVTEKGKDVELRCDPISGHTALYWYRQSLGQGLEFLIYFQGNSAPDKSGLPSDRFSAERTGGSVSTLTIQRTQQEDSAVYLCASSGQRAYNEQFFGPGTRLTVL.

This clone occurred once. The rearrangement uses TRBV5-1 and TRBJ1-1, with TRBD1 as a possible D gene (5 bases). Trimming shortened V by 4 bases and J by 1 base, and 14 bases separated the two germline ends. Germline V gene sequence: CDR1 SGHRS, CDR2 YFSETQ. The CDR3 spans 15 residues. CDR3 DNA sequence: TGCGCCAGCAGCGAGTGGGGGGGAGGGAACACTGAAGCTTTCTTT. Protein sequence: CASSEWGGGNTEAFF.

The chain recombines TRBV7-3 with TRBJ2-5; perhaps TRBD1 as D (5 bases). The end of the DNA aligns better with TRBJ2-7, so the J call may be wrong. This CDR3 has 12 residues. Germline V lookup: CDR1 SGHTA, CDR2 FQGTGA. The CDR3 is CASSNQGAEQYF. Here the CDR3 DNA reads TGTGCCAGCAGCAACCAGGGCGCCGAGCAGTACTTC.

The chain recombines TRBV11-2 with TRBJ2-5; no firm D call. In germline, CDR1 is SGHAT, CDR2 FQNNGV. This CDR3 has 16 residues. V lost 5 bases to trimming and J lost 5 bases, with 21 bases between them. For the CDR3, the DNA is TGTGCCAGCAGCCCCGCCCCTCCTACGACATGGGAGACCCAGTACTTC. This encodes CASSPAPPTTWETQYF.

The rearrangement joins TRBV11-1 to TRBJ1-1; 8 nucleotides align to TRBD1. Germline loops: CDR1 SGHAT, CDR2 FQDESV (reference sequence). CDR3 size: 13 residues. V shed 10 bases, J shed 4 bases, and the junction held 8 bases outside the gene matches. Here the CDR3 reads CATTQGAGTEAFF. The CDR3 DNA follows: TGTGCCACTACTCAGGGGGCTGGCACTGAAGCTTTCTTT. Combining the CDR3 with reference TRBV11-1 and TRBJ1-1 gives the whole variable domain EAEVAQSPRYKITEKSQAVAFWCDPISGHATLYWYRQILGQGPELLVQFQDESVVDDSQLPKDRFSAERLKGVDSTLKIQPAELGDSAMYLCATTQGAGTEAFFGQGTRLTVV.

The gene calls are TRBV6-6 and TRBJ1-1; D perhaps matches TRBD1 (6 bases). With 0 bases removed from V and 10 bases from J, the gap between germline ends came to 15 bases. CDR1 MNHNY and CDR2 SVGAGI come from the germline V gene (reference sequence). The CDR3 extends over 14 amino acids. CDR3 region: CASSYSGQGRGAFF. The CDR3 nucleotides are TGTGCCAGCAGTTACTCGGGGCAGGGGCGAGGAGCTTTCTTT.

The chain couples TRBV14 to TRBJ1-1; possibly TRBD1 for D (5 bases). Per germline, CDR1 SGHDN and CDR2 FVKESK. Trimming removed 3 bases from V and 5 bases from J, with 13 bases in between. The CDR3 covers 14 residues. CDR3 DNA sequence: TGTGCCAGCAGCCACTGGACAAGGTGGACTGAAGCTTTCTTT. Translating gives CASSHWTRWTEAFF.

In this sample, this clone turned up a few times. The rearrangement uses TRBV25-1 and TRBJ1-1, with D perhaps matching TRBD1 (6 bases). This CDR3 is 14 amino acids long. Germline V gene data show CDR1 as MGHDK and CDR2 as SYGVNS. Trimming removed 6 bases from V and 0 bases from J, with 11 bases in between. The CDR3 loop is CASSLGQLNTEAFF. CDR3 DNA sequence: TGTGCCAGCAGCCTCGGACAGTTGAACACTGAAGCTTTCTTT.

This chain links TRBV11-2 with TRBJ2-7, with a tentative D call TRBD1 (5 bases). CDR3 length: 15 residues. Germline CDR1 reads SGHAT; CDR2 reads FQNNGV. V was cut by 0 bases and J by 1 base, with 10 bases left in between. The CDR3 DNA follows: TGTGCCAGCAGCTTAGATAGGGGCCCATCCTACGAGCAGTACTTC. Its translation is CASSLDRGPSYEQYF.

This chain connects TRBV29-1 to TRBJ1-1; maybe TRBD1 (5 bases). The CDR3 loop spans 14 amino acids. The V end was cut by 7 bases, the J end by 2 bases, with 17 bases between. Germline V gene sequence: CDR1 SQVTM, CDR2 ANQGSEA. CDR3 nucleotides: TGCAGCGCCCCCCGGGAGGGGATTAACACTGAAGCTTTCTTT. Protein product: CSAPREGINTEAFF.

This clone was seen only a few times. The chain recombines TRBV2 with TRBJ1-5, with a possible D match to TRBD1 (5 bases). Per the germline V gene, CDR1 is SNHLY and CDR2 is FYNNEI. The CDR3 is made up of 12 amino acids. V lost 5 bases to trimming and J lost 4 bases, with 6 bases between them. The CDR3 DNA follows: TGTGCCAGCAGTAGGGGAAATCAGCCCCAGCATTTT. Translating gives CASSRGNQPQHF.

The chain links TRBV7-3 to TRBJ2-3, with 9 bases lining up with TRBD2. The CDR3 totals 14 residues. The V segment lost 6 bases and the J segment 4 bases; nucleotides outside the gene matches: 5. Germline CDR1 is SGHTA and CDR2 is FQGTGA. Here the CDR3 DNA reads TGTGCCAGCAGTGTAGCGGGAGAAGCAGATACGCAGTATTTT. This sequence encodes CASSVAGEADTQYF.